These T cell receptor beta chains were read from a single sample in a study of Graves' ophthalmopathy and Graves' hyperthyroidism. TCRdb itself ran the multiplex PCR reads through MiXCR, one entry per CDR3 protein. The data contain about 620,000 distinct CDR3 sequences, around a fifth of them singletons. Specimen: peripheral blood. The receptor source for this set is a young woman with stable Graves' hyperthyroidism. Some clones in this sample may be carry-over from other donors' samples. CDR3s include the opening cysteine and the closing phenylalanine or tryptophan. The order of the fields is D gene, clone size, J gene, V gene, CDR3 protein, CDR3 DNA. A D gene is named only where the DNA matches it firmly. Part of the rows lack a size; the others show once, few, many or a class for expanded clones.

>-|many|TRBJ2-5|TRBV7-3
CASSLGARIGETQYF
TGTGCCAGCAGCTTAGGGGCGAGAATAGGAGAGACCCAGTACTTC
>-|many|TRBJ1-1|TRBV2
CASSEAKPGRTEAFF
TGTGCCAGCAGTGAAGCGAAACCTGGACGGACTGAAGCTTTCTTT
>-|-|TRBJ1-1|TRBV30
CAWSVTPNTEALF
TGTGCCTGGAGTGTAACGCCGAACACTGAAGCTCTCTTT
>TRBD1|many|TRBJ1-2|TRBV18
CASSPSGTGSYGYTF
TGTGCCAGCTCACCCTCCGGGACAGGGAGCTATGGCTACACCTTC
>TRBD1|many|TRBJ1-3|TRBV6-4
CASSDPGTGGADGNTIYF
TGTGCCAGCAGCGACCCGGGGACAGGGGGCGCGGATGGAAACACCATATATTTT
>-|few|TRBJ1-2|TRBV19
CASSIYEANYGYTF
TGTGCCAGTAGTATTTATGAAGCTAACTATGGCTACACCTTC
>TRBD1|many|TRBJ1-2|TRBV5-4
CASSFQDRGPSGYTF
TGTGCCAGCAGCTTCCAGGACAGGGGGCCTAGTGGCTACACCTTC
>-|-|TRBJ1-5|TRBV2
CASSEPAIYQPQHF
TGTGCCAGCAGTGAACCAGCAATTTATCAGCCCCAGCATTTT
>-|-|TRBJ1-1|TRBV7-8
CASSFFLGGNTEAFF
TGTGCCAGCAGCTTCTTCCTCGGGGGGAACACTGAAGCTTTCTTT
>TRBD1|-|TRBJ2-2|TRBV11-2
CASSVQGTSFRGELFF
TGTGCCAGCAGCGTACAGGGGACGTCGTTTCGCGGGGAGCTGTTTTTT
>-|many|TRBJ2-7|TRBV11-2
CASSFWGDGSSYEQYF
TGTGCCAGCAGCTTTTGGGGCGATGGGAGCTCCTACGAGCAGTACTTC
>-|many|TRBJ1-5|TRBV6-2/TRBV6-3
CASSYGQGGGNQPQHF
TGTGCCAGCAGTTACGGGCAGGGTGGTGGCAATCAGCCCCAGCATTTT
>TRBD1|many|TRBJ1-3|TRBV6-5
CASSSGGGSGNTIYF
TGTGCCAGCAGTTCAGGGGGCGGCTCTGGAAACACCATATATTTT
>-|many|TRBJ2-2|TRBV13
CASSPVFPRGTGELFF
TGTGCCAGCAGCCCCGTGTTTCCTCGGGGCACCGGGGAGCTGTTTTTT
>-|-|TRBJ2-7|TRBV7-7
CASSKSIRLDTYEQYF
TGTGCTAGCTCAAAAAGCATTAGGTTGGATACCTACGAGCAGTACTTC